This T cell receptor beta chain was documented in a study of shared clonotypes between healthy human individuals. Looking at the study overall: Those who served as donors were two women and three men between the ages of 18 and 49.

Whole-study findings and limits: Sampling covered nothing but blood. Tissue TCR repertoires likely differ from those found in blood.

Germline V gene data show CDR1 as SNHLY and CDR2 as FYNNEI. The CDR3 is 13 amino acids. Trimming at V came to 9 bases and at J to 2 bases, leaving 7 bases not matched to a gene. This clone was observed a single time. The antigen remains unidentified. Profiled with immunoSEQ multiplex PCR; TCRdb holds only in-frame clones, not every one. The sample contains 2 million to 3 million clones, under 95% of which appear only once. Sequencing was done on a sample of naive CD4+ T cells from PBMCs. The sample's subset: CD45RA+ positively selected. V gene TRBV2 combines with J gene TRBJ2-7; 7 positions match TRBD2. The receptor comes from a man aged 18 to 30 in good health. Some clones in this sample may be carry-over from other donors' samples. CDR3 DNA: TGTGCCAGTCGGTGGGAGGGGCCCTACGAGCAGTACTTC. It codes for CASRWEGPYEQYF.